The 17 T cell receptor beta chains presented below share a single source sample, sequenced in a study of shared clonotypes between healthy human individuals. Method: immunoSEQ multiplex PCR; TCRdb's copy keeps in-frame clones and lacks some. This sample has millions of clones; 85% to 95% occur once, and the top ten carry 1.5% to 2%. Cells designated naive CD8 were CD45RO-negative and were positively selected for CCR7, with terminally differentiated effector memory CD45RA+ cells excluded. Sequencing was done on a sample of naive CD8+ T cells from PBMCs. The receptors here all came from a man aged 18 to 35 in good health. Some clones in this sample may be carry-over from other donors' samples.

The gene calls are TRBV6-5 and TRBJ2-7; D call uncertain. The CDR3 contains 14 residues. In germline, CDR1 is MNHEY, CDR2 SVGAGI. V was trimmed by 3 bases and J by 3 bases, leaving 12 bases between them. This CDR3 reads CASSYRGVLYEQYF. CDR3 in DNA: TGTGCCAGCAGTTATCGCGGAGTGCTCTACGAGCAGTACTTC.

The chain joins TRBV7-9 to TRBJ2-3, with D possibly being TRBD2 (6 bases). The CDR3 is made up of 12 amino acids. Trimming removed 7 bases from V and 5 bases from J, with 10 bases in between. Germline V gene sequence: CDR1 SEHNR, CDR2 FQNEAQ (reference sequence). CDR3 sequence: CASKNGRDTQYF. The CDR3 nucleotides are TGTGCCAGCAAAAACGGGAGAGATACGCAGTATTTT. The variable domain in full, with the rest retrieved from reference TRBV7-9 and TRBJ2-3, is DTGVSQNPRHKITKRGQNVTFRCDPISEHNRLYWYRQTLGQGPEFLTYFQNEAQLEKSRLLSDRFSAERPKGSFSTLEIQRTEQGDSAMYLCASKNGRDTQYFGPGTRLTVL.

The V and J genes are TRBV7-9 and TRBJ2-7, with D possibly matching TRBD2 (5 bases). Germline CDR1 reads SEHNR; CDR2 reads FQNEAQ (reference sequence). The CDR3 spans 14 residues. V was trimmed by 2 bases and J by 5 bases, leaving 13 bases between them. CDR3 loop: CASSLKVPGDEQYF. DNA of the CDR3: TGTGCCAGCAGCTTAAAGGTCCCCGGGGACGAGCAGTACTTC.

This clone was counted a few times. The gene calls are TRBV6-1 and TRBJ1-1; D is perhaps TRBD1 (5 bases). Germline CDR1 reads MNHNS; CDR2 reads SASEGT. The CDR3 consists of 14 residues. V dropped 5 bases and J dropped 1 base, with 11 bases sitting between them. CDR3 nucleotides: TGTGCCAGCAGTCCCTGGGACGGGAACACTGAAGCTTTCTTT. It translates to CASSPWDGNTEAFF.

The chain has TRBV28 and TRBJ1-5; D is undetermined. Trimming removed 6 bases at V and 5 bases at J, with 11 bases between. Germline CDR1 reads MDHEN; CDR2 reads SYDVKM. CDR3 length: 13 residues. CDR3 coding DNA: TGTGCCAGCAGCCCCCTACTGGATCAGCCCCAGCATTTT. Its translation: CASSPLLDQPQHF. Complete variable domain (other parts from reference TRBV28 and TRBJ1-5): DVKVTQSSRYLVKRTGEKVFLECVQDMDHENMFWYRQDPGLGLRLIYFSYDVKMKEKGDIPEGYSVSREKKERFSLILESASTNQTSMYLCASSPLLDQPQHFGDGTRLSIL.

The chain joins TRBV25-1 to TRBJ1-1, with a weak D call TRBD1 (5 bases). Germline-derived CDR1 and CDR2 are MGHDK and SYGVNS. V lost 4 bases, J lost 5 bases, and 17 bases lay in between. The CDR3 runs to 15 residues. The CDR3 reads CASSVRREGRTEAFF. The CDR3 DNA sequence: TGTGCCAGCAGTGTTCGGAGGGAGGGGAGGACTGAAGCTTTCTTT. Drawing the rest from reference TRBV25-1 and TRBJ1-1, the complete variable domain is EADIYQTPRYLVIGTGKKITLECSQTMGHDKMYWYQQDPGMELHLIHYSYGVNSTEKGDLSSESTVSRIRTEHFPLTLESARPSHTSQYLCASSVRREGRTEAFFGQGTRLTVV.

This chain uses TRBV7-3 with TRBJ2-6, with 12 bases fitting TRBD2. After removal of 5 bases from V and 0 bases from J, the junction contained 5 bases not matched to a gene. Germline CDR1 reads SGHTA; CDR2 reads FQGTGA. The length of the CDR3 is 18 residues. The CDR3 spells CASSAGLAGRSGANVLTF. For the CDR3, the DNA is TGTGCCAGCAGCGCAGGACTAGCGGGGCGCTCTGGGGCCAACGTCCTGACTTTC.

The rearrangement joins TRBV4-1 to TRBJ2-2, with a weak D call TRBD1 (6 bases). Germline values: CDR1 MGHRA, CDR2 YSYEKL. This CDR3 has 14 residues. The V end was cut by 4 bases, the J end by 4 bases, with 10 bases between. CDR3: CASSRQGSTGELFF. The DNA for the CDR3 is TGCGCCAGCAGCCGTCAGGGGAGCACCGGGGAGCTGTTTTTT.

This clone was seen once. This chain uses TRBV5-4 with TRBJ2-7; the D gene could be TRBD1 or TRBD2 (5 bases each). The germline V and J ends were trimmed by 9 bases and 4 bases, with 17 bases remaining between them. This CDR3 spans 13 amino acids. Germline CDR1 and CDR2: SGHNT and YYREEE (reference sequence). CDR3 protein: CATRPRERYEQYF. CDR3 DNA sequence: TGTGCCACCCGGCCCAGGGAGAGGTACGAGCAGTACTTC.

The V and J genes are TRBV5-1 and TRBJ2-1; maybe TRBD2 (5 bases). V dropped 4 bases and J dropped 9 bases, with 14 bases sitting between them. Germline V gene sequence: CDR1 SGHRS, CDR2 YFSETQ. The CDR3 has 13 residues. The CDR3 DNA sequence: TGCGCCAGCAGCCTCTCTAGCTCTAGTGAGCAGTTCTTC. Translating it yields CASSLSSSSEQFF.

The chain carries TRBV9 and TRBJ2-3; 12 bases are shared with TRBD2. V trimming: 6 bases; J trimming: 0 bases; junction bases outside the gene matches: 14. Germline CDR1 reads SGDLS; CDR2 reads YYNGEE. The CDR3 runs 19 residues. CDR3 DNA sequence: TGTGCCAGCAAGTCGGGAAGGACTAGCGGGGAGGATAGCACAGATACGCAGTATTTT. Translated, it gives CASKSGRTSGEDSTDTQYF.

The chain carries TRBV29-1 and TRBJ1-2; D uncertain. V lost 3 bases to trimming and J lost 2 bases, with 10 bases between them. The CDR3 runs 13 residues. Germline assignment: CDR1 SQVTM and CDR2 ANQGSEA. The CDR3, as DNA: TGCAGCGTTGATATGCAGACGAACTATGGCTACACCTTC. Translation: CSVDMQTNYGYTF.

This CDR3 is CASSAAGEPEAFF. The CDR3 nucleotides read TGTGCCAGCAGCGCCGCCGGTGAACCTGAAGCTTTCTTT. The chain is built from TRBV9 and TRBJ1-1, with D unclear. Germline V gene data show CDR1 as SGDLS and CDR2 as YYNGEE. This CDR3 spans 13 amino acids. V dropped 3 bases and J dropped 6 bases, with 12 bases sitting between them. The full variable domain, with the rest looked up from reference TRBV9 and TRBJ1-1, is DSGVTQTPKHLITATGQRVTLRCSPRSGDLSVYWYQQSLDQGLQFLIQYYNGEERAKGNILERFSAQQFPDLHSELNLSSLELGDSALYFCASSAAGEPEAFFGQGTRLTVV.

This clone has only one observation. The CDR3 DNA is TGCAGCGTTGATCGACAGGGGACTGAAGCTTTCTTT. Translation gives CSVDRQGTEAFF. The chain uses TRBV29-1 and TRBJ1-1, with TRBD1 identical over 8 bases. After removal of 3 bases from V and 5 bases from J, the junction contained 2 bases not matched to a gene. The CDR3 is made up of 12 amino acids. Germline-derived CDR1 and CDR2 are SQVTM and ANQGSEA.

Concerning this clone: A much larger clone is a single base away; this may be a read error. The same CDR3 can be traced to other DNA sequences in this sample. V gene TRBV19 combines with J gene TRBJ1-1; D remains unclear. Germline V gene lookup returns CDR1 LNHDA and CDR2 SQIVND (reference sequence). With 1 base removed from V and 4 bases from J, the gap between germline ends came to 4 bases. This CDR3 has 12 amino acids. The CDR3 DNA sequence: TGTGCCAGTAGTATAGGGAGCACTGAAGCTTTCTTT. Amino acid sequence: CASSIGSTEAFF.

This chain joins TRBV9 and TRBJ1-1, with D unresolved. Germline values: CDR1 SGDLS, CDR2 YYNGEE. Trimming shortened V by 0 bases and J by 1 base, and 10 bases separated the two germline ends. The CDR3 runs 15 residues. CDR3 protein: CASSVEPVPNTEAFF. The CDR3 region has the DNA TGTGCCAGCAGCGTAGAGCCAGTTCCGAACACTGAAGCTTTCTTT.

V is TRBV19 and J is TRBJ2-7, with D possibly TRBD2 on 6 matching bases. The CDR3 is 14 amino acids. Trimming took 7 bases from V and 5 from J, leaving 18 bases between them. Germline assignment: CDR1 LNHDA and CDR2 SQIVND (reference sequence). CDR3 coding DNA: TGTGCCAGTATGGGAGGAGCTTCTCCGGACGAGCAGTACTTC. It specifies CASMGGASPDEQYF.